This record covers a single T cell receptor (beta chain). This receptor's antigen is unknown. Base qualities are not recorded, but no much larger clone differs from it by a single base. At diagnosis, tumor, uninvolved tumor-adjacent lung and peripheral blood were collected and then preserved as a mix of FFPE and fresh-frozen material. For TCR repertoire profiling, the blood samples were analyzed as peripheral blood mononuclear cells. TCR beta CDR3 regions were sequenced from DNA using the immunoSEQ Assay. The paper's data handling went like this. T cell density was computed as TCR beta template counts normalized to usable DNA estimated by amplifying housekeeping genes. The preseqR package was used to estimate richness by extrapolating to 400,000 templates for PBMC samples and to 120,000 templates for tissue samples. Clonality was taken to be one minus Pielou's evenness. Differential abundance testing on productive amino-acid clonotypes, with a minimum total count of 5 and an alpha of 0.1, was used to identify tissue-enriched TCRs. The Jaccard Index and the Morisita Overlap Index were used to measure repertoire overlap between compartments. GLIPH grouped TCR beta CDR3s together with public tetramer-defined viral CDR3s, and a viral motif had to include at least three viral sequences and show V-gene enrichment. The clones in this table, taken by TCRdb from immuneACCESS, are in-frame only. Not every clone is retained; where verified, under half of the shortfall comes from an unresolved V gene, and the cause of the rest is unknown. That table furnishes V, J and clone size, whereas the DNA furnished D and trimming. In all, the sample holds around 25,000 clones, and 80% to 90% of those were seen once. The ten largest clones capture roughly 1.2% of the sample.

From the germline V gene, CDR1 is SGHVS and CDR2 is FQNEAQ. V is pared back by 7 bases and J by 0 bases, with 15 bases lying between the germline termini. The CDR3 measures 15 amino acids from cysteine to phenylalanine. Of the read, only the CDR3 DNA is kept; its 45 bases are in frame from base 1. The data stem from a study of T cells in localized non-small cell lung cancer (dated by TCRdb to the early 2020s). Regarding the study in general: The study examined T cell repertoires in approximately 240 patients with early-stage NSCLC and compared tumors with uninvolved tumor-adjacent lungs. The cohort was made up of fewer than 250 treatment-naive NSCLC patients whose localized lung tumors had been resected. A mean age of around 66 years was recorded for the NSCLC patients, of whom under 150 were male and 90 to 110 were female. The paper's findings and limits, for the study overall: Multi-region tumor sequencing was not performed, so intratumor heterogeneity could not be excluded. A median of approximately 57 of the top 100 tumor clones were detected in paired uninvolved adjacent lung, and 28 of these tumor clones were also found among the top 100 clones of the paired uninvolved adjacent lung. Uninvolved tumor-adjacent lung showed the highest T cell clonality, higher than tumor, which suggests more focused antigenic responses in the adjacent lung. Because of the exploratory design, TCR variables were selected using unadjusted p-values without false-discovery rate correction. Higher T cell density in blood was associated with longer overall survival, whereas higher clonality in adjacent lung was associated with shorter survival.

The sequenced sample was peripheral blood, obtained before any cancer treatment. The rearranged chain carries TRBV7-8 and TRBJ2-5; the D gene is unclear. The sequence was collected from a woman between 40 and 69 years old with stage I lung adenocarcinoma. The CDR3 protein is CASTKRIADQETQYF. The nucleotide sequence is TGTGCCAGCACCAAAAGGATCGCGGACCAAGAGACCCAGTACTTC.